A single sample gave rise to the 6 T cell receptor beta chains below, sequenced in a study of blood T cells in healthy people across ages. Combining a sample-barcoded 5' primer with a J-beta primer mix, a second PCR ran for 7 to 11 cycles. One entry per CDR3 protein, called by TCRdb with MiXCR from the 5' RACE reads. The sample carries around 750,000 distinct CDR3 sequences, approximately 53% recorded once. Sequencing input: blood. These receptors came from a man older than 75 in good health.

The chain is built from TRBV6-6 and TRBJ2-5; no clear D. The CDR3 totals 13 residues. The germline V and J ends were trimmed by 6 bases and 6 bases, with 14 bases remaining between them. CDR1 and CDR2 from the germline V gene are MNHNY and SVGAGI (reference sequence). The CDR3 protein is CASSPGRDQTQYF. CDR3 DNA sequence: TGTGCCAGCAGCCCCGGACGCGACCAGACCCAGTACTTC.

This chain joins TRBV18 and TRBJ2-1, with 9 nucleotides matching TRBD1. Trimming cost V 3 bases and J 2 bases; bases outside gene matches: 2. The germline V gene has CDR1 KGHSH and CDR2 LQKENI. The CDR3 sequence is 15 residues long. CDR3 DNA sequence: TGTGCCAGCTCACCGGACAGGGGAGCCTACAATGAGCAGTTCTTC. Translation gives CASSPDRGAYNEQFF. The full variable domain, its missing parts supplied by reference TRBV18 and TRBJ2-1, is NAGVMQNPRHLVRRRGQEARLRCSPMKGHSHVYWYRQLPEEGLKFMVYLQKENIIDESGMPKERFSAEFPKEGPSILRIQQVVRGDSAAYFCASSPDRGAYNEQFFGPGTRLTVL.

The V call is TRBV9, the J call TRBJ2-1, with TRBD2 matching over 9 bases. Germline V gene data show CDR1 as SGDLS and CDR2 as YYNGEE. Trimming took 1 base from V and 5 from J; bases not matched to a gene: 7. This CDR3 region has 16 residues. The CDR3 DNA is TGTGCCAGCAGCGTAACGAGACTAGCGGTTCACAATGAGCAGTTCTTC. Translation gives CASSVTRLAVHNEQFF.

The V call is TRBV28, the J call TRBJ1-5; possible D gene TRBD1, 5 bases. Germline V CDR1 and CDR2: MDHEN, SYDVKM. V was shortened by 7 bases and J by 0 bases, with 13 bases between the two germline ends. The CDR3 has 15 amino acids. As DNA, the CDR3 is TGTGCCAGCAATACACAGGCACCTAGCAATCAGCCCCAGCATTTT. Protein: CASNTQAPSNQPQHF.

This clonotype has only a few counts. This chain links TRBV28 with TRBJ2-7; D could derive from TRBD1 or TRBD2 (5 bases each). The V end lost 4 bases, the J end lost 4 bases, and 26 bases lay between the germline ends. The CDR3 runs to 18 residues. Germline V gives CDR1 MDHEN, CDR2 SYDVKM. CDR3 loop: CASSSPSPSQGDLYEQYF. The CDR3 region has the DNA TGTGCCAGCAGTTCCCCTTCCCCCTCCCAGGGAGATCTTTACGAGCAGTACTTC.

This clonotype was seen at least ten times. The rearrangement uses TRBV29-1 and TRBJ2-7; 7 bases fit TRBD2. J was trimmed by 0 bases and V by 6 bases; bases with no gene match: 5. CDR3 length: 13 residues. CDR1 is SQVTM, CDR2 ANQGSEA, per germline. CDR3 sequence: CSVGGTGSYEQYF. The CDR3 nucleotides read TGCAGCGTGGGAGGGACTGGCTCCTACGAGCAGTACTTC.